This passage covers 20 T cell receptor beta chains from one sample sequenced in a study of vaccination and CD4 T cells after COVID-19. Cultured CD4+ T cell DNA was sequenced using the Oncomine TCR Beta short-read assay. TCRdb re-analysed the PCR reads in MiXCR, keeping a single row per CDR3 protein. Counted here are over 5,000 distinct CDR3 sequences, roughly 45% occurring once; the ten biggest clones make up roughly 10%. For these TCRs, the target antigens are not known. Treatment of the sample: approximately 11-day PBMC culture with coronavirus spike peptide pools or control peptides (ViraFEST assay). Sequenced material: CD4+ T cells from blood, cultured in vitro. These TCRs come from a human donor who had recovered from COVID-19.

The rearrangement uses TRBV20-1 and TRBJ2-5; 11 bases match TRBD2. The length of the CDR3 is 14 residues. The germline gives CDR1 DFQATT, CDR2 SNEGSKA (reference sequence). V shed 4 bases, J shed 5 bases, and the junction held 6 bases outside the gene matches. The CDR3, as DNA: TGCAGTGCTAAATTAGCGGGGGGGCGGGAGACCCAGTACTTC. Its protein product is CSAKLAGGRETQYF.

The V call is TRBV7-2, the J call TRBJ2-7; D is unclear. V lost 10 bases and J lost 3, with 16 bases in between. Germline CDR1 SGHTA, CDR2 FQGNSA. The CDR3 contains 13 residues. The CDR3 coding sequence is TGTGCCACGGCCGGTATGATGGGCTACGAGCAGTACTTC. The encoded protein is CATAGMMGYEQYF.

This clonotype is termed medium-sized (0.01 to 0.1%). The gene calls are TRBV20-1 and TRBJ1-2; tentatively, D is TRBD1 (6 bases). The length of the CDR3 is 12 residues. Germline V gene lookup returns CDR1 DFQATT and CDR2 SNEGSKA (reference sequence). Trimming removed 6 bases from V and 8 bases from J, with 16 bases in between. CDR3 in DNA: TGCAGTGCCATTACAGGGTTCCGGGGCTACACCTTC. Translation gives CSAITGFRGYTF.

This clonotype was detected a few times. The chain joins TRBV20-1 to TRBJ2-3; a possible D gene is TRBD2 (6 bases). The V gene lost 1 base and the J gene lost 10 bases, with 12 bases spanning the gap. There are 12 residues in the CDR3. Germline CDR1 and CDR2: DFQATT and SNEGSKA (reference sequence). The CDR3 loop reads CSARGTSWSQYF. In DNA form, the CDR3 reads TGCAGTGCTAGAGGCACTAGCTGGTCGCAGTATTTT.

This clonotype has only a few counts. The rearrangement joins TRBV15 to TRBJ2-7; no reliable D call. Germline loops: CDR1 LNHNV, CDR2 YYDKDF (reference sequence). Trimming removed 2 bases at V and 3 bases at J, with 11 bases between. CDR3 size: 14 residues. CDR3 loop: CATSRRLASYEQYF. The CDR3 region has the DNA TGTGCCACCAGCAGACGGCTCGCAAGCTACGAGCAGTACTTC.

The chain is built from TRBV6-5 and TRBJ2-7, with no clear D. Germline CDR1 reads MNHEY; CDR2 reads SVGAGI. The V end was cut by 2 bases, the J end by 3 bases, with 5 bases between. The CDR3 loop spans 12 amino acids. CDR3 sequence reads: CASSYAFYEQYF. For the CDR3, the DNA is TGTGCCAGCAGTTACGCATTCTACGAGCAGTACTTC.

This chain links TRBV7-9 with TRBJ1-1; D not certain. From germline, CDR1 is SEHNR and CDR2 FQNEAQ (reference sequence). Trimming stripped 1 base from V and 5 bases from J, with 11 bases between. The CDR3 length is 14 residues. CDR3 nucleotide sequence: TGTGCCAGCAGCTTAGACGGGGTACGGACTGAAGCTTTCTTT. This gives the protein CASSLDGVRTEAFF.

The rearrangement links TRBV29-1 to TRBJ1-2; 9 positions match TRBD1. The CDR3 runs 12 residues. Germline V gene sequence: CDR1 SQVTM, CDR2 ANQGSEA. The CDR3 region is CRGGDRDKGYTF. The CDR3 region has the DNA TGCAGGGGGGGGGACAGGGATAAAGGCTACACCTTC.

This clonotype ranks as medium-sized. This chain uses TRBV20-1 with TRBJ2-7; a possible D gene is TRBD1 (6 bases). Germline V gene data show CDR1 as DFQATT and CDR2 as SNEGSKA (reference sequence). The V end lost 0 bases, the J end lost 7 bases, and 10 bases lay between the germline ends. The CDR3 totals 12 residues. CDR3 nucleotides: TGCAGTGCTAGAGAGGGGGCGGGTGAGCAGTACTTC. Translation gives CSAREGAGEQYF.

By share, this clonotype ranks as large. J is TRBJ1-1 and V is TRBV20-1, with 11 bases fitting TRBD1. V lost 5 bases, J lost 4 bases, and 0 bases stayed unmatched. Germline loops: CDR1 DFQATT, CDR2 SNEGSKA (reference sequence). The CDR3 runs to 12 residues. CDR3 protein: CSAGQGATEAFF. The CDR3 DNA reads TGCAGTGCTGGACAGGGGGCCACTGAAGCTTTCTTT.

The CDR3 protein is CASSSPQGGYTF. In nucleotides, the CDR3 is TGTGCCAGCAGTTCACCACAGGGCGGCTACACCTTC. The chain uses TRBV6-2 or TRBV6-3 and TRBJ1-2, with a possible D match to TRBD1 (6 bases). V was cut by 4 bases and J by 8 bases, with 11 bases left in between. The CDR3 contains 12 residues. Germline CDR1 reads MNHEY; CDR2 reads SVGEGT.

The table lists this clonotype with a few counts. The chain is built from TRBV7-6 and TRBJ2-5; the match to TRBD1 covers 8 bases. Germline trimming cut 3 bases from V and 5 bases from J; bases unmatched to any gene: 8. The CDR3 is 15 amino acids. The germline V gene encodes CDR1 SGHVS and CDR2 FNYEAQ. In DNA, the CDR3 is TGTGCCAGCAGCTTCTCGGGGACAGGTCGGGAGACCCAGTACTTC. Translating it yields CASSFSGTGRETQYF.

The genes are TRBV20-1 and TRBJ1-5; D gene ambiguous. V lost 3 bases and J lost 4, with 10 bases in between. The CDR3 extends over 13 amino acids. CDR1 and CDR2 (germline): DFQATT, SNEGSKA (reference sequence). The CDR3 DNA reads as TGCAGTGCTAGCCTGGACGGAAATCAGCCCCAGCATTTT. Translated: CSASLDGNQPQHF.

To note about this clonotype: One end of the junction does not line up with germline, which may come from a read error. J is TRBJ2-7 and V is TRBV7-6, with 7 bases aligning to TRBD2. CDR1 SGHVS and CDR2 FNYEAQ come from the germline V gene. This CDR3 region has 14 residues. For the CDR3, the DNA is TGTGCCAGCAGCCTAGTGGGGAGGGTCGACGAGCGGTACTTC. Translation: CASSLVGRVDERYF.

In regard to this clonotype: Germline is not matched at one junction end, which may reflect a read error. The CDR3 sequence is CATRRVSGYGYTF. The CDR3 bases are TGTGCCACCAGAAGAGTTTCTGGCTATGGCTACACCTTC. The chain is built from TRBV15 and TRBJ1-2; D gene unclear. The CDR3 spans 13 residues. Per the germline V gene, CDR1 is LNHNV and CDR2 is YYDKDF (reference sequence).

V gene TRBV20-1 combines with J gene TRBJ2-5; D is unresolved. The germline V and J ends were trimmed by 0 bases and 1 base, with 9 bases remaining between them. Germline-derived CDR1 and CDR2 are DFQATT and SNEGSKA (reference sequence). The CDR3 totals 14 residues. CDR3 in DNA: TGCAGTGCTAGAGACCCAGTGGGCCAAGAGACCCAGTACTTC. Its translation: CSARDPVGQETQYF.

CDR3 sequence (DNA): TGTGCCAGCAGCCTAGGTCTTCGCAGCTCCTACGAGCAGTACTTC. Its protein is CASSLGLRSSYEQYF. V and J are TRBV7-2 and TRBJ2-7; D is unclear. CDR1 is SGHTA and CDR2 is FQGNSA in the germline V gene. The CDR3 runs to 15 residues. V was clipped by 5 bases and J by 0 bases, with 14 bases between them.

This rearrangement joins TRBV20-1 to TRBJ2-3; a weak D match, TRBD1 (6 bases). Deletions cut 6 bases from V and 4 bases from J, with 14 bases between. Germline values: CDR1 DFQATT, CDR2 SNEGSKA (reference sequence). This CDR3 has 13 residues. This CDR3 reads CSAPQGSADTQYF. The CDR3 nucleotides read TGCAGTGCGCCACAGGGTTCGGCAGATACGCAGTATTTT.

This chain uses TRBV5-6 with TRBJ1-2; TRBD1 matches at 8 bases. CDR3 length: 14 residues. The ends lost 4 bases at V and 5 bases at J; junction bases unmatched: 7. CDR1 is SGHDT and CDR2 is YYEEEE in the germline V gene. CDR3 protein: CASSQPGQAYGYTF. The CDR3 DNA reads TGTGCCAGCAGCCAACCGGGACAGGCATATGGCTACACCTTC. The full variable domain, with the rest looked up from reference TRBV5-6 and TRBJ1-2, is DAGVTQSPTHLIKTRGQQVTLRCSPKSGHDTVSWYQQALGQGPQFIFQYYEEEERQRGNFPDRFSGHQFPNYSSELNVNALLLGDSALYLCASSQPGQAYGYTFGSGTRLTVV.

The chain has TRBV21-1 and TRBJ1-1. TRBV21-1 is annotated as a pseudogene. The CDR3 totals 11 residues. CDR3 nucleotides: TGTGCCAGCAACCTAGGAGTGTGGCCTTTCTTT. It yields the protein CASNLGVWPFF.